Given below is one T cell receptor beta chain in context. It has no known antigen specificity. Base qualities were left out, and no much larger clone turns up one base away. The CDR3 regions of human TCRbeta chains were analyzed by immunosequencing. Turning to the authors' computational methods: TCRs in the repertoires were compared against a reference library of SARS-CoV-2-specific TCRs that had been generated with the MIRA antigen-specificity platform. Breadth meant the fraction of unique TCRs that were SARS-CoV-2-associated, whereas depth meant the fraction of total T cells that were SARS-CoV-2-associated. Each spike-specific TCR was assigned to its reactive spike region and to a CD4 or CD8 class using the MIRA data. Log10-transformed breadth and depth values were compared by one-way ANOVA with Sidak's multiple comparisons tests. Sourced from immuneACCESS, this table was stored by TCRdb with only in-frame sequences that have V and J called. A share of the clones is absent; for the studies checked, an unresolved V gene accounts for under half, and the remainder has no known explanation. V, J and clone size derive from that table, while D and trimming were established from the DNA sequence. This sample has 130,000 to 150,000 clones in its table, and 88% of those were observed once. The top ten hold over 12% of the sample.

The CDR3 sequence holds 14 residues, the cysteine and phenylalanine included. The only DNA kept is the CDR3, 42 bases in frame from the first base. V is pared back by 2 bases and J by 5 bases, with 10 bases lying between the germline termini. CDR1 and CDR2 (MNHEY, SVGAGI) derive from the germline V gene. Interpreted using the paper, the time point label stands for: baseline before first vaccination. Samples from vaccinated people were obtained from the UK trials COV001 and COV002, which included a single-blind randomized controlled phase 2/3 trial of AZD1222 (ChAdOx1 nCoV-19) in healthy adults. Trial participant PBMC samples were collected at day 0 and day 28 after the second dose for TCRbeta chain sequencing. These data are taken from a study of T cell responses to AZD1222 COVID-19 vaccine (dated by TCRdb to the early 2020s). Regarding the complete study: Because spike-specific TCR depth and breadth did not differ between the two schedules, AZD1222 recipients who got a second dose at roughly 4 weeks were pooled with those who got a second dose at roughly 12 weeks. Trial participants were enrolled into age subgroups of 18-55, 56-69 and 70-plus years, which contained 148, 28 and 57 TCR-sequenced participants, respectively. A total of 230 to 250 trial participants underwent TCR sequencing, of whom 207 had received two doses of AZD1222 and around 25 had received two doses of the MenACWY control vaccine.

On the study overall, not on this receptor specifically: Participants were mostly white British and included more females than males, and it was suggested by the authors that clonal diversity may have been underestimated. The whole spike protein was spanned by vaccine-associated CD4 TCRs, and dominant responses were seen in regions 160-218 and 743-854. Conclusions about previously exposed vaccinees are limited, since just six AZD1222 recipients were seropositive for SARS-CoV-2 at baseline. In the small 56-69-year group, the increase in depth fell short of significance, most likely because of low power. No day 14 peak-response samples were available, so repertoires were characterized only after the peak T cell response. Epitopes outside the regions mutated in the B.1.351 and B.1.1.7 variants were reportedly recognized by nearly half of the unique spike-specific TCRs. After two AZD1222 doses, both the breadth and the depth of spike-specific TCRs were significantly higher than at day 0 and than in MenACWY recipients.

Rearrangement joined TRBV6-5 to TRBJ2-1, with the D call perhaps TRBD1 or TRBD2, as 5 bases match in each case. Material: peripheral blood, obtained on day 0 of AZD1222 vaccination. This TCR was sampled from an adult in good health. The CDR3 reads CASSYRDVDNEQFF. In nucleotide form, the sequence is TGTGCCAGCAGTTACCGGGACGTTGACAATGAGCAGTTCTTC.